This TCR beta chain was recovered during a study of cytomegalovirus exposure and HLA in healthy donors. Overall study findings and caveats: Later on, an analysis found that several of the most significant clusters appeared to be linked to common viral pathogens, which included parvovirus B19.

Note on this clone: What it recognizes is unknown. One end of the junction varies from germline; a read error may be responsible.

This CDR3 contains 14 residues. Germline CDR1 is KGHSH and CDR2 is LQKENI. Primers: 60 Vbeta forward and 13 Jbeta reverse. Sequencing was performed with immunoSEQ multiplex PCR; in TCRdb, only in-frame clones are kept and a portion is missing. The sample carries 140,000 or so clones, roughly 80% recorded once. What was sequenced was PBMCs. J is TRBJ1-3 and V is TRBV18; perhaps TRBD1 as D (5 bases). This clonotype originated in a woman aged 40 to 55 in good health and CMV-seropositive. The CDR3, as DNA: TGTGCCAGCTCACTAGGGGTGTCTGGAAACGCCATATATTTT. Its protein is CASSLGVSGNAIYF.